Listed below are T cell receptor beta chains from one sample, sequenced in a study of T cells in Graves' hyperthyroidism and ophthalmopathy. MiXCR, applied by TCRdb to the multiplex PCR reads, yields one record per CDR3 protein. The data contain roughly 500,000 distinct CDR3 sequences, over 35% of them singletons. Input material: peripheral blood or thyroid tissue (not recorded which). The receptors stem from an adult woman with Graves' disease, either hyperthyroidism or ophthalmopathy (not recorded which). Each CDR3 is given with its conserved first and last residue. The order of the fields is J gene, V gene, CDR3 protein.

TRBJ1-3	TRBV7-9	CASSPTDTIYF
TRBJ2-5	TRBV7-3	CASTKAGGPQYF
TRBJ1-1	TRBV6-2/TRBV6-3	CASSQGSEAFF
TRBJ2-3	TRBV15	CATSRDRELTDTQYF
TRBJ1-2	TRBV6-2/TRBV6-3	CASSTEGYGYTF
TRBJ1-5	TRBV20-1	CSARLPREGPQHF
TRBJ2-2	TRBV7-7	CASRPTSTGELFF
TRBJ1-2	TRBV15	CATSRAPDRGYTF
TRBJ1-2	TRBV29-1	CSVVQDNYGYTF
TRBJ2-5	TRBV28	CASSLSPPETQYF
TRBJ2-2	TRBV7-9	CASSRWRTGELFF
TRBJ2-2	TRBV29-1	CSVASSGKDTGELFF
TRBJ2-6	TRBV5-6	CASSLVQAITF
TRBJ2-7	TRBV20-1	CSARDGGTQLAEQYF
TRBJ1-2	TRBV7-2	CASSPGWTVNYGYTF
TRBJ2-6	TRBV7-9	CASSSLGANVLTF
TRBJ2-7	TRBV10-3	CAINPGSGGGAYEQYF
TRBJ1-3	TRBV29-1	CSASAPAGNTIYF
TRBJ2-7	TRBV5-1	CASSLAQGQLYEQYF
TRBJ1-5	TRBV10-3	CAISDGQGAGQPQHF
TRBJ1-1	TRBV7-6	CASGVGGNTEAFF
TRBJ1-3	TRBV9	CASSPSPGNTIYF
TRBJ1-2	TRBV28	CASNRQGISYGYTF
TRBJ1-1	TRBV6-1	CAATRGGLNTEAFF
TRBJ1-6	TRBV3-1	CASRHYDTTLHF
TRBJ1-6	TRBV3-1	CASRDTWTGASPLHF
TRBJ2-7	TRBV29-1	CSVSSANPYSYEQYF
TRBJ1-2	TRBV7-9	CASSFVAALGGYTF
TRBJ1-1	TRBV20-1	CSARGQNRNTEAFF
TRBJ1-3	TRBV7-8	CASSLRGEAGNTIYF
TRBJ2-5	TRBV25-1	CASTRTGQETQYF